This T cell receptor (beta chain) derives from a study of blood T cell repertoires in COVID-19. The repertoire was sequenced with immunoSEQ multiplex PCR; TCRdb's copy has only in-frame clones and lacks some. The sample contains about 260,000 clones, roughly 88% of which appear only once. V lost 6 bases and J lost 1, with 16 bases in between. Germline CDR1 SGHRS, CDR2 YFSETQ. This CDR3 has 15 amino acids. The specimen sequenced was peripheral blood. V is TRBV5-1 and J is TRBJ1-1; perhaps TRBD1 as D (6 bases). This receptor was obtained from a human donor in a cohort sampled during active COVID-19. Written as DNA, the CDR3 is TGCGCCAGCACCCTGGTGGACAGACCGAACACTGAAGCTTTCTTT. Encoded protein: CASTLVDRPNTEAFF.